This TCR beta chain comes out of a study of blood T cell repertoires in COVID-19. On the study more broadly: Spain, Italy and the United States supplied samples that represented acute and convalescent COVID-19.

The repertoire was sequenced with immunoSEQ multiplex PCR; TCRdb's copy has only in-frame clones and lacks some. The sample has approximately 81,000 clones, roughly 90% seen once. This TCR came from a man aged 65 to 79 with active or convalescent COVID-19. Source material: peripheral blood.

DNA of the CDR3: TGTGCCAGCAGCCTAGGGGACAGAAGAAATGAAAAACTGTTTTTT. This encodes CASSLGDRRNEKLFF. The rearrangement links TRBV3-1 (or the pseudogene TRBV3-2) to TRBJ1-4, with 7 bases that match TRBD1. The CDR3 runs 15 residues. Looked up from germline, CDR1 is LGHDT and CDR2 is YNNKEL (reference sequence). The ends lost 4 bases at V and 5 bases at J; junction bases unmatched: 7.